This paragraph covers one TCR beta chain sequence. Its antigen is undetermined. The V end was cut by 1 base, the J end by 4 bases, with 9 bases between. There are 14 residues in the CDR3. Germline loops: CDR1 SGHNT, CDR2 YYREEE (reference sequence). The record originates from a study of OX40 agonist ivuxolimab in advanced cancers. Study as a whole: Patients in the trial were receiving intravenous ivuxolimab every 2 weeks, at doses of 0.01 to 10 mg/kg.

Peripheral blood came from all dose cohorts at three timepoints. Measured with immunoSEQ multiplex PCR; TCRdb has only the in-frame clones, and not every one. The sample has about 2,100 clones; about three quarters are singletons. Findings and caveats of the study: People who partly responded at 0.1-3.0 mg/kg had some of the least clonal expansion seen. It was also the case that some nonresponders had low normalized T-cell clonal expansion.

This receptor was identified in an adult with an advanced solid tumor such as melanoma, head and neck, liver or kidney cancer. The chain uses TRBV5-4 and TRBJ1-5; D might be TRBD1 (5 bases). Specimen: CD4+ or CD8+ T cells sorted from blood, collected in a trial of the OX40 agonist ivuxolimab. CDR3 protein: CASSLWGGNQPQHF. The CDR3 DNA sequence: TGTGCCAGCAGCTTGTGGGGGGGAAATCAGCCCCAGCATTTT.